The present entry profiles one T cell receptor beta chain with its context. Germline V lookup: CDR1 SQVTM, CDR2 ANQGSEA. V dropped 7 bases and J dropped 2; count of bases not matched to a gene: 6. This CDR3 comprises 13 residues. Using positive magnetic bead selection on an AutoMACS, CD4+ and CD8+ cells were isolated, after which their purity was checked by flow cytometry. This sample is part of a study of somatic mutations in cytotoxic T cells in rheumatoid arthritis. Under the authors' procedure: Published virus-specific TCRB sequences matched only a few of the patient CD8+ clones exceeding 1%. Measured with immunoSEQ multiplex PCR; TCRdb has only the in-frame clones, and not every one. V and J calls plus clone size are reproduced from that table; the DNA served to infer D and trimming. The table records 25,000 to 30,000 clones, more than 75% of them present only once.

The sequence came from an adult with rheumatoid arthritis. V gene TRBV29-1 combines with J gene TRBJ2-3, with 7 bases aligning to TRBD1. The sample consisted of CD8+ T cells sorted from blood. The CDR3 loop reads CSADRVYTDTQYF. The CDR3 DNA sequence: TGCAGCGCTGACAGGGTTTACACAGATACGCAGTATTTT.